A selection of T cell receptor beta chains follows, all from one sample in a study of blood T cell repertoires in COVID-19. Repertoires were generated with immunoSEQ multiplex PCR, while TCRdb's copy carries only in-frame clones and drops some. The data hold fewer than 300,000 clones, with approximately 91% observed a single time. Sequenced sample: PBMCs or T cells enriched from blood (not recorded which). Source of these receptors: a woman aged 40-49 years with acute COVID-19. The CDR3 runs from the conserved cysteine through the conserved F or W. The order of the fields is V gene, D gene, clone size, J gene, CDR3 protein, CDR3 DNA. A D gene is named only where the DNA matches it firmly. Expanded clones are given a class, and other clones once, few, many or no size at all.

v_call: TRBV23-1; d_call: NA; clone_size: NA; j_call: TRBJ2-2; cdr3_aa: CASSHGTQNTGELFF; cdr3_nt: TGCGCCAGCAGTCATGGGACACAGAACACCGGGGAGCTGTTTTTT
v_call: TRBV11-2; d_call: NA; clone_size: NA; j_call: TRBJ1-1; cdr3_aa: CASSLVITEAFF; cdr3_nt: TGTGCCAGCAGCTTAGTAATCACTGAAGCTTTCTTT
v_call: TRBV5-1; d_call: TRBD1; clone_size: NA; j_call: TRBJ2-7; cdr3_aa: CASSMGQARNYEQYF; cdr3_nt: TGCGCCAGCAGCATGGGACAGGCAAGGAACTACGAGCAGTACTTC
v_call: TRBV19; d_call: TRBD1; clone_size: NA; j_call: TRBJ2-1; cdr3_aa: CASSMPGQGVGEQFF; cdr3_nt: TGTGCCAGTAGTATGCCTGGACAGGGGGTTGGCGAGCAGTTCTTC
v_call: TRBV5-1; d_call: NA; clone_size: NA; j_call: TRBJ2-3; cdr3_aa: CASSLLARGTDTQYF; cdr3_nt: TGCGCCAGCAGCTTGCTGGCTCGGGGCACAGATACGCAGTATTTT
v_call: TRBV24-1; d_call: NA; clone_size: few; j_call: TRBJ1-2; cdr3_aa: CATSERPQSGYTF; cdr3_nt: TGTGCCACCAGTGAGCGGCCCCAAAGTGGCTACACCTTC
v_call: TRBV13; d_call: TRBD2; clone_size: NA; j_call: TRBJ2-7; cdr3_aa: CASSRTSGSSYEQYF; cdr3_nt: TGTGCCAGCAGCAGGACTAGCGGGAGTTCCTACGAGCAGTACTTC
v_call: TRBV7-9; d_call: TRBD1; clone_size: NA; j_call: TRBJ2-7; cdr3_aa: CASSSPGLQGAEQYF; cdr3_nt: TGTGCCAGCAGCTCACCGGGACTCCAGGGGGCCGAGCAGTACTTC
v_call: TRBV3-1/TRBV3-2; d_call: NA; clone_size: NA; j_call: TRBJ1-6; cdr3_aa: CASSQGGVGSSPLHF; cdr3_nt: TGTGCCAGCAGCCAAGGGGGGGTTGGATCTTCACCCCTCCACTTT
v_call: TRBV28; d_call: TRBD1; clone_size: NA; j_call: TRBJ2-7; cdr3_aa: CASSRTGTGSYEQYF; cdr3_nt: TGTGCCAGCAGCCGTACCGGGACAGGGTCCTACGAGCAGTACTTC
v_call: TRBV5-8; d_call: NA; clone_size: NA; j_call: TRBJ2-3; cdr3_aa: CASSLGQTTDTQYF; cdr3_nt: TGTGCCAGCAGCTTAGGACAGACGACAGATACGCAGTATTTT
v_call: TRBV19; d_call: NA; clone_size: NA; j_call: TRBJ1-3; cdr3_aa: CASSIEAGGNTIYF; cdr3_nt: TGTGCCAGTAGTATAGAGGCAGGGGGAAACACCATATATTTT
v_call: TRBV24-1; d_call: NA; clone_size: NA; j_call: TRBJ2-1; cdr3_aa: CATSGQQGGSYNEQFF; cdr3_nt: TGTGCCACCAGTGGACAACAGGGGGGGTCCTACAATGAGCAGTTCTTC
v_call: TRBV30; d_call: TRBD1; clone_size: NA; j_call: TRBJ2-1; cdr3_aa: CAWRDAGTGHNEQFF; cdr3_nt: TGTGCCTGGAGGGACGCCGGGACAGGCCACAATGAGCAGTTCTTC
v_call: TRBV28; d_call: TRBD1; clone_size: NA; j_call: TRBJ2-7; cdr3_aa: CASSSPGQGAREQYF; cdr3_nt: TGTGCCAGCAGTTCGCCCGGACAGGGGGCCCGGGAGCAGTACTTC
v_call: TRBV27; d_call: TRBD2; clone_size: NA; j_call: TRBJ2-1; cdr3_aa: CASSLSLTSGAHNEQFF; cdr3_nt: TGTGCCAGCAGTTTATCCCTGACTAGCGGGGCTCACAATGAGCAGTTCTTC
v_call: TRBV11-3; d_call: TRBD2; clone_size: NA; j_call: TRBJ2-1; cdr3_aa: CASRLTSGGHNEQFF; cdr3_nt: TGTGCCAGCAGGCTTACTAGCGGGGGGCACAATGAGCAGTTCTTC
v_call: TRBV30; d_call: TRBD1; clone_size: once; j_call: TRBJ1-1; cdr3_aa: CAWSKGRGRYTEAFF; cdr3_nt: TGTGCCTGGAGTAAGGGCAGGGGGCGTTACACTGAAGCTTTCTTT
v_call: TRBV7-2; d_call: NA; clone_size: NA; j_call: TRBJ1-1; cdr3_aa: CASSLSRVTANTEAFF; cdr3_nt: TGTGCCAGCAGCTTGTCTCGGGTGACGGCTAACACTGAAGCTTTCTTT
v_call: TRBV7-8; d_call: TRBD1; clone_size: NA; j_call: TRBJ1-5; cdr3_aa: CASSQNPGQNQPQHF; cdr3_nt: TGTGCCAGCAGCCAAAATCCGGGACAGAATCAGCCCCAGCATTTT
v_call: TRBV7-2; d_call: TRBD2; clone_size: NA; j_call: TRBJ2-2; cdr3_aa: CASSLVGLAGFTGELFF; cdr3_nt: TGTGCCAGCAGCTTAGTGGGTCTAGCGGGTTTCACCGGGGAGCTGTTTTTT
v_call: TRBV5-6; d_call: NA; clone_size: once; j_call: TRBJ1-2; cdr3_aa: CASSLDPSYGYTF; cdr3_nt: TGTGCCAGCAGCTTGGACCCCAGCTATGGCTACACCTTC
v_call: TRBV7-2; d_call: TRBD2; clone_size: NA; j_call: TRBJ2-1; cdr3_aa: CASSLTSGMFEQFF; cdr3_nt: TGTGCCAGCAGCTTGACTAGCGGGATGTTTGAGCAGTTCTTC
v_call: TRBV18; d_call: TRBD1; clone_size: NA; j_call: TRBJ2-6; cdr3_aa: CASSATGTGGAASGANVLTF; cdr3_nt: TGTGCCAGCTCAGCGACCGGGACAGGGGGTGCCGCCTCTGGGGCCAACGTCCTGACTTTC
v_call: TRBV7-6; d_call: TRBD2; clone_size: NA; j_call: TRBJ2-1; cdr3_aa: CASSLVPSLAGGPPSYNEQFF; cdr3_nt: TGTGCCAGCAGCTTAGTTCCGAGCCTAGCGGGAGGTCCACCTTCCTACAATGAGCAGTTCTTC
v_call: TRBV7-3; d_call: TRBD1; clone_size: NA; j_call: TRBJ1-1; cdr3_aa: CASSRTGTGEAFF; cdr3_nt: TGTGCCAGCAGCCGAACCGGGACAGGCGAAGCTTTCTTT
v_call: TRBV19; d_call: NA; clone_size: NA; j_call: TRBJ2-6; cdr3_aa: CASSIAAGANVLTF; cdr3_nt: TGTGCCAGTAGTATAGCTGCTGGGGCCAACGTCCTGACTTTC
v_call: TRBV2; d_call: NA; clone_size: NA; j_call: TRBJ1-1; cdr3_aa: CASTGWQGITEAFF; cdr3_nt: TGTGCCAGCACCGGGTGGCAGGGAATCACTGAAGCTTTCTTT